This T cell receptor beta chain is drawn from a study of cytomegalovirus exposure and HLA in healthy donors. Turning to the study itself: Both the roughly 120 validation repertoires and the approximately 700 first-cohort repertoires used the same platform, as reported by a later analysis.

The ends lost 9 bases at V and 0 bases at J; junction bases unmatched: 8. The CDR3 consists of 15 residues. The germline CDR1 and CDR2 sequences are LNHDA and SQIVND (reference sequence). Separate from the roughly 670-subject first cohort, the roughly 120-subject validation cohort was the one that the donors belonged to. Remarks on this clone: The antigen remains undetermined.

The data were produced by immunoSEQ multiplex PCR, yet TCRdb's version contains in-frame clones alone and is incomplete. The repertoire has 150,000 to 200,000 clones, approximately 90% of them found once; the top ten carry more than 1.2%. Study-level results: Reported results showed that the classifier diagnosed cytomegalovirus status with high specificity and sensitivity.

Specimen: PBMCs. This clonotype originated in a woman under 40 in good health and CMV-seronegative. The chain has TRBV19 and TRBJ2-1; 7 bases line up with TRBD2. As DNA, the CDR3 is TGTGCCAGCGGGGGGTCGGTCGGCTCCTACAATGAGCAGTTCTTC. Translated, it gives CASGGSVGSYNEQFF.